The TCR beta chain under discussion was sequenced for a study of blood T cell repertoires in COVID-19. About the study: Samples representing acute and convalescent COVID-19 were sourced from the United States, Italy and Spain. The analysed material was cDNA or gDNA that came from T cells, B-cell-depleted T cells, or PBMCs.

Authors' methods: Amplifying reference gene primers gave estimates of nucleated cell counts. The assay was immunoSEQ multiplex PCR, and TCRdb's table has in-frame clones only and misses some. Clonal size and the V and J genes are those of that table, whereas D and trimming came from the DNA. The sample has around 200,000 clones, 80% to 90% seen once; the top ten hold around 0.88%. Looked up from germline, CDR1 is LNHDA and CDR2 is SQIVND (reference sequence). V lost 5 bases to trimming and J lost 3 bases, with 10 bases between them. This CDR3 comprises 13 residues. The sequence was collected from a woman aged 18-30 years who had recovered from COVID-19. Material for sequencing was peripheral blood. The rearrangement uses TRBV19 and TRBJ1-1; D unclear. CDR3 bases: TGTGCCAGTAGTTTGAGTTTGTACACTGAAGCTTTCTTT. This sequence encodes CASSLSLYTEAFF. Full variable domain (remainder filled in from reference TRBV19 and TRBJ1-1): DGGITQSPKYLFRKEGQNVTLSCEQNLNHDAMYWYRQDPGQGLRLIYYSQIVNDFQKGDIAEGYSVSREKKESFPLTVTSAQKNPTAFYLCASSLSLYTEAFFGQGTRLTVV.